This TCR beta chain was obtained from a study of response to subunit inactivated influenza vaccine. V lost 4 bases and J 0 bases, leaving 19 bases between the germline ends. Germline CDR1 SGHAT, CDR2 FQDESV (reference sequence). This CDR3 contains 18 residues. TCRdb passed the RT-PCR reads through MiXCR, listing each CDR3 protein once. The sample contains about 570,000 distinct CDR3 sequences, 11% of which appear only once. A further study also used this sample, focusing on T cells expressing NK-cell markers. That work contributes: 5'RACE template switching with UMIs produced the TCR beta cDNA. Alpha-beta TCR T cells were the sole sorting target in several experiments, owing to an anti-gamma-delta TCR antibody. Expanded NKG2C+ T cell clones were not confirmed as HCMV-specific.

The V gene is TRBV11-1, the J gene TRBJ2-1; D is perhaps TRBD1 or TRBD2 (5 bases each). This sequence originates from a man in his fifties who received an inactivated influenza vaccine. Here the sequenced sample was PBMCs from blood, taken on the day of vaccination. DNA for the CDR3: TGTGCCAGCAGCTATCTACCGGGGACCTACTTCTCCTACAATGAGCAGTTCTTC. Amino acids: CASSYLPGTYFSYNEQFF.